This TCR beta chain was identified during a study of patients and donors after allogeneic stem cell transplantation. This clonotype was counted a few times. Trimming stripped 7 bases from V and 5 bases from J, with 20 bases between. Germline assignment: CDR1 MNHEY and CDR2 SVGEGT. The CDR3 totals 16 residues. TCRdb re-called the RT-PCR reads with MiXCR, one entry per CDR3 protein. The repertoire holds 200,000 to 250,000 distinct CDR3 sequences, with approximately 14% as singletons. The V gene is TRBV6-2 or TRBV6-3, the J gene TRBJ1-4; D remains unclear. The source is a human donor who was either an allogeneic HSCT recipient or a stem cell or donor lymphocyte infusion donor (not recorded which). It is not recorded whose cells these are; they may come from a transplant donor. The specimen sequenced was blood, either unsorted or a sorted T cell fraction (not recorded which). The CDR3 nucleotides are TGTGCCAGCAAACCGCACAAGACACAGCAGAATGAAAAACTGTTTTTT. It yields the protein CASKPHKTQQNEKLFF.